This passage covers 5 T cell receptor beta chains from one sample sequenced in a study of CD4+ T cells in melanoma. Sequencing used immunoSEQ multiplex PCR; TCRdb keeps in-frame clones, though not all of them. The data hold approximately 110,000 clones, with about nine tenths observed a single time. The sequencing sample was made of peripheral blood. The origin of the receptors is a human donor with melanoma.

The chain has TRBV11-1 and TRBJ2-5; no definite D call. CDR1 is SGHAT, CDR2 FQDESV, per germline (reference sequence). Trimming left V 1 base short and J 3 bases short, with 6 bases between. The length of the CDR3 is 13 residues. CDR3 bases: TGTGCCAGCAGCTTAGGGGTTAAAGAGACCCAGTACTTC. Translation gives CASSLGVKETQYF.

The rearrangement links TRBV19 to TRBJ2-3; the D gene is possibly TRBD2 (7 bases). The CDR3 runs 16 residues. V dropped 4 bases and J dropped 6 bases, with 20 bases sitting between them. CDR1 and CDR2 (germline): LNHDA, SQIVND (reference sequence). CDR3 DNA: TGTGCCAGTAGTACCCAAAGGGGGGGCATAGGGGATACGCAGTATTTT. This gives the protein CASSTQRGGIGDTQYF.

V usage is TRBV19 and J usage is TRBJ2-7, with D unclear. Between the trimmed V and J ends, which lost 5 bases and 6 bases, there was a span of 8 bases. The CDR3 has 11 amino acids. Per germline, CDR1 LNHDA and CDR2 SQIVND (reference sequence). CDR3 sequence reads: CASSFSAEQYF. The CDR3 DNA is TGTGCCAGTAGTTTTTCCGCCGAGCAGTACTTC.

This sequence joins TRBV18 and TRBJ2-3; no definite D call. The CDR3 has 15 amino acids. Germline V lookup: CDR1 KGHSH, CDR2 LQKENI. V was cut by 3 bases and J by 0 bases, with 10 bases left in between. This CDR3 reads CASSPRSSSTDTQYF. DNA for the CDR3: TGTGCCAGCTCACCCCGGAGTTCTAGCACAGATACGCAGTATTTT.

The chain recombines TRBV19 with TRBJ2-4; 10 bases are shared with TRBD2. Looked up from germline, CDR1 is LNHDA and CDR2 is SQIVND (reference sequence). This CDR3 region has 17 residues. The junction had 9 bases not matched to a gene; V was cut back by 4 bases and J by 3 bases. CDR3 nucleotide sequence: TGTGCCAGTAGTACCCCGACTAGCGGGCGTTTCAAAAACATTCAGTACTTC. It yields the protein CASSTPTSGRFKNIQYF.